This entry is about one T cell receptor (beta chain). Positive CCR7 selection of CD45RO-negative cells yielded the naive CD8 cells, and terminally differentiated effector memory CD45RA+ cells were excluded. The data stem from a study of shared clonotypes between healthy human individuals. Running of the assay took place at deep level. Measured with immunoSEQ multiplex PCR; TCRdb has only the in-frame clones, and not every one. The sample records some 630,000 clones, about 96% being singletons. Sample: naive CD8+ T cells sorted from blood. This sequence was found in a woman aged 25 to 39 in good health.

This CDR3 is CASSLGWTSGNNEQFF. The DNA of the CDR3 is TGTGCCAGCAGCTTAGGTTGGACTAGCGGAAACAATGAGCAGTTCTTC. The chain is built from TRBV13 and TRBJ2-1; TRBD2 matches 10 bases. The CDR3 is 16 amino acids. The V segment lost 0 bases and the J segment 5 bases; nucleotides outside the gene matches: 4. Germline values: CDR1 PRHDT, CDR2 FYEKMQ (reference sequence).